This T cell receptor beta chain was captured by sequencing in a study of T-cell reconstitution after alpha-beta-depleted transplantation in children. Overall study results and limits: For some patients, TCRbeta diversity was high at day 60 because of recipient T cells and thymic progenitors that survived.

The CDR3 totals 14 residues. With 7 bases clipped from V and 5 bases from J, the junction kept 7 bases outside the gene matches. A word on this clonotype: The antigen remains unidentified.

The library targeted TCRbeta and was prepared with unique molecular identifiers. TCRdb reanalysed the PCR reads using MiXCR and keeps one entry per CDR3 protein. The sample yields about 980,000 distinct CDR3 sequences, about 30% seen once. This TCR was sampled from a boy under two years old who had a stem cell transplant for SCID, so the T cells may come from the graft donor. The chain recombines TRBV12-3 or TRBV12-4 with TRBJ2-2; 7 bases match TRBD2. The sample here was PBMCs, mostly from graft donor cells, taken 360 days after TCRalphabeta/CD19-depleted stem cell transplant. Here the CDR3 reads CASTLGGRTGELFF. For the CDR3, the DNA is TGTGCCAGCACCTTGGGGGGGAGGACCGGGGAGCTGTTTTTT.